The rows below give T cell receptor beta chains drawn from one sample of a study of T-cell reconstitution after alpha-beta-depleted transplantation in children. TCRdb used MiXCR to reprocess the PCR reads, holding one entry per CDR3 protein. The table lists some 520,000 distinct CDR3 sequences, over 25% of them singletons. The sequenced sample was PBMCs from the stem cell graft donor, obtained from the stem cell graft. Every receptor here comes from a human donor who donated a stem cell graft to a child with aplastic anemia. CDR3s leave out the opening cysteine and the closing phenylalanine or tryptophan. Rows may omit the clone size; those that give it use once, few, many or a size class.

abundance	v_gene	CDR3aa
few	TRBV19	ASTQSGTLNEQF
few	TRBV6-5	ASSYGAGGAYGYT
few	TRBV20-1	SASDDTEAF
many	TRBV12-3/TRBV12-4	ASSLGGSTDTQY
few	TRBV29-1	SVAGLAPYNEQF
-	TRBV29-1	SVAQGDGYEQY
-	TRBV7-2	ASSLNLGSGNTIY
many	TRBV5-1	ASSYLTGNTEAF
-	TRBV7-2	ASSLAVAARSYNEQF
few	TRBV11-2	ASSLDEVVGIGDQPQH
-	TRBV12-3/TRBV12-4	ASSSPDKLNTEAF
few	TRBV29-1	SVQGTGVRETQY
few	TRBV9	ASSVTRTGQTEAF
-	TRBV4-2	ASSQGGLSGTEAF
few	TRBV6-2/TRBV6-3	ASSYGLPSSYEQY
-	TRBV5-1	ASSSLIGGASGNEQF
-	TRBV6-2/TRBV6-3	ASGPTGERQRELF
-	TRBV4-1	ASSQETGRDHTEAF
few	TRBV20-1	SAGQPGQVYGYT
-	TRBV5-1	ASSAGQGEMNTEAF
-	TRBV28	ASSVRDAYEKLF
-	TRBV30	AWSINRVNQPQH
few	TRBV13	ASSPYLADVNEQF
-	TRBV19	ASSHTDQETQY
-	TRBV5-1	ASANTGELF
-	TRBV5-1	ASSSGGGRSTDTQY
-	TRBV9	ASSVLTSGQETQY
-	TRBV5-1	ASSFSKASGNEQF
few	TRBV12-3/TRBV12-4	ASTLSWGNEKLF
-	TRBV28	ASNGWGGNQPQH
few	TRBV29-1	SAEGDIEAF